These 29 T cell receptor beta chains came from one sample sequenced in a study of blood T cell repertoires in COVID-19. Generated by immunoSEQ multiplex PCR, the TCRdb table keeps only in-frame clones and is missing some. The data contain fewer than 200,000 clones, more than 75% of them singletons. Sequencing input: peripheral blood. These receptors all come from a man aged 50-60 years who had recovered from COVID-19.

The chain is built from TRBV4-2 and TRBJ2-3; D uncertain. The germline V and J ends were trimmed by 1 base and 5 bases, with 7 bases remaining between them. The CDR3 runs 13 residues. CDR1 is LGHNA and CDR2 is YNFKEQ in the germline V gene. The CDR3 loop reads CASSQGGGDTQYF. CDR3 DNA: TGTGCCAGCAGCCAAGGAGGCGGAGATACGCAGTATTTT.

As concerns this clone: Its ends do not fully match the called genes, so a read error is possible. V and J are TRBV5-1 and TRBJ2-7, with TRBD1 matching 7 bases. The CDR3 contains 15 residues. Germline V lookup: CDR1 SGHRS, CDR2 YFSETQ. The CDR3 loop is CASSLDGQASSEQYF. CDR3 nucleotide sequence: TGCGCCAGCAGCTTGGATGGACAGGCCTCCTCCGAGCAGTACTTC.

In its sample, this clone was seen a few times. The V gene is TRBV29-1, the J gene TRBJ1-2, with TRBD1 matching 9 bases. Germline CDR1 reads SQVTM; CDR2 reads ANQGSEA. This CDR3 comprises 11 residues. Trimming at V came to 7 bases and at J to 7 bases, leaving 4 bases not matched to a gene. CDR3 protein: CSGTGDLGYTF. The DNA for the CDR3 is TGCAGCGGGACAGGGGATCTTGGCTACACCTTC.

The chain uses TRBV2 and TRBJ1-5, with D unclear. Germline V gives CDR1 SNHLY, CDR2 FYNNEI. The CDR3 is made up of 14 amino acids. Trimming took 4 bases from V and 7 from J, leaving 14 bases between them. The CDR3 coding sequence is TGTGCCAGCAGTGCGGCGGACTTGAGACAGCCCCAGCATTTT. Residues: CASSAADLRQPQHF.

For this clone: The junction shows a germline mismatch at one end, possibly a read error. The CDR3 coding sequence is TGTGCCAGCAGTGTGAATTACGGGACAGGGGAAGCATTC. Translating gives CASSVNYGTGEAF. The V gene is TRBV2, the J gene TRBJ2-7, with 10 nucleotides matching TRBD1. The CDR3 length is 13 residues. Germline V gene lookup returns CDR1 SNHLY and CDR2 FYNNEI.

This chain joins TRBV4-1 and TRBJ1-1; a weak D match, TRBD1 (6 bases). Between the trimmed V and J ends, which lost 2 bases and 1 base, there was a span of 11 bases. The germline V gene has CDR1 MGHRA and CDR2 YSYEKL. The CDR3 sequence is 15 residues long. The CDR3 spells CASSQTGSGNTEAFF. DNA for the CDR3: TGCGCCAGCAGCCAAACAGGGTCGGGGAACACTGAAGCTTTCTTT.

In this sample, this clone turned up once. This chain connects TRBV11-2 to TRBJ1-6; D gene uncertain. This CDR3 has 14 amino acids. Trimming shortened V by 3 bases and J by 10 bases, and 13 bases separated the two germline ends. Germline CDR1 and CDR2: SGHAT and FQNNGV. CDR3 bases: TGTGCCAGCAGCTTCAACCCCTTCGGGTCACCCCTCCACTTT. It translates to CASSFNPFGSPLHF.

This chain uses TRBV14 with TRBJ2-5, with 7 bases aligning to TRBD1. The V gene end was trimmed by 0 bases and the J gene end by 13 bases; junction bases not matched to a gene: 8. Germline assignment: CDR1 SGHDN and CDR2 FVKESK. CDR3 length: 13 amino acids. This CDR3 reads CASSQDLVDRAYF. The CDR3 DNA reads as TGTGCCAGCAGCCAAGATTTAGTTGACAGGGCGTACTTC.

The chain couples TRBV6-5 to TRBJ2-7, with D possibly matching TRBD2 (5 bases). V was trimmed by 2 bases and J by 5 bases, leaving 10 bases between them. This CDR3 comprises 13 residues. Germline V gene lookup returns CDR1 MNHEY and CDR2 SVGAGI. CDR3 DNA: TGTGCCAGCAGTTACACCGGGGATAACGAGCAGTACTTC. This encodes CASSYTGDNEQYF.

The genes are TRBV4-2 and TRBJ2-5; D call uncertain. Trimming took 0 bases from V and 3 from J, leaving 8 bases between them. CDR3 length: 14 residues. Germline V gene lookup returns CDR1 LGHNA and CDR2 YNFKEQ. The CDR3 spells CASSQDWAEETQYF. CDR3 DNA sequence: TGTGCCAGCAGCCAAGATTGGGCAGAAGAGACCCAGTACTTC.

J is TRBJ2-2 and V is TRBV7-9; 9 nucleotides line up with TRBD1. The CDR3 consists of 14 residues. From germline, CDR1 is SEHNR and CDR2 FQNEAQ (reference sequence). The junction had 2 bases not matched to a gene; V was cut back by 3 bases and J by 6 bases. CDR3 region: CASSLTGGAGELFF. For the CDR3, the DNA is TGTGCCAGCAGCTTGACAGGGGGGGCCGGGGAGCTGTTTTTT. Based on the CDR3 plus reference TRBV7-9 and TRBJ2-2, the full variable domain is DTGVSQNPRHKITKRGQNVTFRCDPISEHNRLYWYRQTLGQGPEFLTYFQNEAQLEKSRLLSDRFSAERPKGSFSTLEIQRTEQGDSAMYLCASSLTGGAGELFFGEGSRLTVL.

The V gene is TRBV27, the J gene TRBJ2-5; 12 bases are shared with TRBD2. There are 15 residues in the CDR3. The germline V gene has CDR1 MNHEY and CDR2 SMNVEV (reference sequence). V trimming: 5 bases; J trimming: 3 bases; junction bases outside the gene matches: 4. The CDR3 sequence: CASSPRTSGKETQYF. The CDR3 DNA follows: TGTGCCAGCAGTCCTCGGACTAGCGGGAAAGAGACCCAGTACTTC.

The chain links TRBV27 to TRBJ2-1; D might be TRBD1 (5 bases). This CDR3 is 12 amino acids long. The V and J ends lost 6 bases and 9 bases respectively, with 12 bases between them. Germline loops: CDR1 MNHEY, CDR2 SMNVEV (reference sequence). CDR3 sequence reads: CASRVGRFEQFF. In DNA form, the CDR3 reads TGTGCCAGCAGAGTGGGGCGGTTTGAGCAGTTCTTC.

The chain recombines TRBV3-1 (or the pseudogene TRBV3-2) with TRBJ1-6, with 7 bases aligning to TRBD1. This CDR3 region has 16 residues. V gave up 3 bases and J gave up 7 bases; unmatched junction bases: 9. From germline, CDR1 is LGHDT and CDR2 YNNKEL (reference sequence). CDR3 residues: CASSQLPGQQNSPLHF. The DNA of the CDR3 is TGTGCCAGCAGCCAGTTACCGGGACAGCAAAATTCACCCCTCCACTTT.

The chain is built from TRBV6-5 and TRBJ1-1; perhaps TRBD1 as D (6 bases). The CDR3 spans 15 residues. The germline gives CDR1 MNHEY, CDR2 SVGAGI. With 2 bases removed from V and 4 bases from J, the gap between germline ends came to 14 bases. The CDR3 is CASSYRGNQATEAFF. CDR3 sequence (DNA): TGTGCCAGCAGTTACAGGGGGAATCAGGCCACTGAAGCTTTCTTT.

The chain recombines TRBV5-1 with TRBJ2-2, with D possibly TRBD2 on 6 matching bases. The ends were cut back, 1 base at V and 6 bases at J, with 16 bases in the middle. This CDR3 comprises 16 residues. Germline V gene sequence: CDR1 SGHRS, CDR2 YFSETQ. The CDR3 region is CASSLTTGGRAGELFF. CDR3 bases: TGCGCCAGCAGCTTGACCACAGGAGGGCGAGCCGGGGAGCTGTTTTTT.

The chain uses TRBV4-3 and TRBJ2-3, with 7 bases lining up with TRBD2. This CDR3 contains 14 residues. The germline CDR1 and CDR2 sequences are LGHNA and YSLEER. The trim removed 3 bases at V and 4 bases at J, leaving 4 bases unmatched. The CDR3 nucleotides read TGCGCCAGCAGCCACGGGGGGAATCCAGATACGCAGTATTTT. It is translated as CASSHGGNPDTQYF.

J is TRBJ1-4 and V is TRBV30; a possible D gene is TRBD1 (5 bases). The ends were cut back, 0 bases at V and 12 bases at J, with 11 bases in the middle. Germline V lookup: CDR1 GTSNPN, CDR2 SVGIG (reference sequence). The CDR3 sequence is 12 residues long. The CDR3 bases are TGTGCCTGGAGTGTAGGTGGGACTGAACTGTTTTTT. This codes for CAWSVGGTELFF.

The V call is TRBV5-1, the J call TRBJ2-3, with 9 bases fitting TRBD1. Germline-derived CDR1 and CDR2 are SGHRS and YFSETQ. The CDR3 is 15 residues long. The ends lost 4 bases at V and 4 bases at J; junction bases unmatched: 7. The CDR3 DNA reads as TGCGCCAGCAGCACGGGGACAGGGCGTTCAGATACGCAGTATTTT. Its protein is CASSTGTGRSDTQYF.

The chain uses TRBV9 and TRBJ1-4, with 9 bases that match TRBD1. The CDR3 is 14 residues long. CDR1 and CDR2 from the germline V gene are SGDLS and YYNGEE. V shed 2 bases and J 8 bases; nucleotides not matched to a gene: 4. The CDR3 nucleotides are TGTGCCAGCAGCGTGACAGGGGGAGGGGAAAAACTGTTTTTT. Translating it yields CASSVTGGGEKLFF.

The chain recombines TRBV7-9 with TRBJ2-5, with 7 bases lining up with TRBD1. The CDR3 has 15 residues. Germline V lookup: CDR1 SEHNR, CDR2 FQNEAQ (reference sequence). V lost 1 base, J lost 5 bases, and 7 bases stayed unmatched. This CDR3 is CASSLGGTGAETQYF. The CDR3 DNA reads TGTGCCAGCAGCTTAGGAGGCACAGGGGCGGAGACCCAGTACTTC. Combining the CDR3 with reference TRBV7-9 and TRBJ2-5 gives the whole variable domain DTGVSQNPRHKITKRGQNVTFRCDPISEHNRLYWYRQTLGQGPEFLTYFQNEAQLEKSRLLSDRFSAERPKGSFSTLEIQRTEQGDSAMYLCASSLGGTGAETQYFGPGTRLLVL.

The genes are TRBV4-1 and TRBJ1-1; 8 positions agree with TRBD1. Germline CDR1 is MGHRA and CDR2 is YSYEKL. CDR3 length: 16 residues. J gave up 2 bases and V 1 base, and 6 bases lay outside the gene matches. CDR3 region: CASSQVGPGGNTEAFF. The CDR3 DNA reads TGCGCCAGCAGCCAAGTTGGTCCAGGGGGCAACACTGAAGCTTTCTTT.

This chain uses TRBV2 with TRBJ2-5, with a weak D call TRBD1 (6 bases). Trimming cost V 4 bases and J 0 bases, with 9 bases left between them. Germline values: CDR1 SNHLY, CDR2 FYNNEI. The CDR3 totals 14 residues. The CDR3 protein is CASSGQDYQETQYF. Here the CDR3 DNA reads TGTGCCAGCAGTGGACAGGACTACCAAGAGACCCAGTACTTC. Full variable domain (outside the CDR3, taken from reference TRBV2 and TRBJ2-5): EPEVTQTPSHQVTQMGQEVILRCVPISNHLYFYWYRQILGQKVEFLVSFYNNEISEKSEIFDDQFSVERPDGSNFTLKIRSTKLEDSAMYFCASSGQDYQETQYFGPGTRLLVL.

The chain has TRBV6-6 and TRBJ1-5; the match to TRBD1 covers 7 bases. CDR3 length: 17 residues. The V gene's germline CDR1 is MNHNY and CDR2 SVGAGI (reference sequence). V lost 5 bases and J lost 0; bases outside the gene matches: 10. CDR3 sequence reads: CASSPPDRLDSNQPQHF. CDR3 in DNA: TGTGCCAGCAGTCCTCCGGACAGGCTCGATAGCAATCAGCCCCAGCATTTT.

V and J are TRBV11-2 and TRBJ1-1, with D possibly matching TRBD1 (5 bases). This CDR3 has 15 amino acids. Germline loops: CDR1 SGHAT, CDR2 FQNNGV. V lost 5 bases and J 6 bases, leaving 19 bases between the germline ends. CDR3 in amino acids: CASSGGTHSAAEAFF. DNA for the CDR3: TGTGCCAGCAGCGGAGGGACCCACTCCGCCGCTGAAGCTTTCTTT.

This chain links TRBV30 with TRBJ2-1; 12 bases fit TRBD2. The CDR3 has 15 amino acids. V trimming: 5 bases; J trimming: 8 bases; junction bases outside the gene matches: 10. Germline-derived CDR1 and CDR2 are GTSNPN and SVGIG (reference sequence). The CDR3 DNA reads TGTGCCTGGGCCAGGACTAGCGGGGAAAGGGATGAGCAGTTCTTC. Translated, it gives CAWARTSGERDEQFF.

The chain employs TRBV24-1 and TRBJ2-2; 9 bases are a match to TRBD2. CDR1 is KGHDR, CDR2 SFDVKD, per germline. V shed 3 bases and J 6 bases; nucleotides not matched to a gene: 7. The CDR3 loop spans 16 amino acids. The CDR3 DNA sequence: TGTGCCACCAGTGATCGGGATAGCGGGAGCCCCGGGGAGCTGTTTTTT. Amino acid sequence: CATSDRDSGSPGELFF.

The chain is built from TRBV12-5 and TRBJ1-6; TRBD1 matches at 9 bases. This CDR3 region has 14 residues. V trimming: 1 base; J trimming: 10 bases; junction bases outside the gene matches: 2. Germline V lookup: CDR1 LGHNT, CDR2 FRNRAP. The chain's CDR3 is CASGLGQGDSPLHF. In DNA form, the CDR3 reads TGTGCTAGTGGTTTGGGACAGGGGGACTCACCCCTCCACTTT.

V usage is TRBV28 and J usage is TRBJ1-1; weak D call: TRBD1 (5 bases). Germline-derived CDR1 and CDR2 are MDHEN and SYDVKM. V gave up 5 bases and J gave up 5 bases, with 15 bases separating them. This CDR3 comprises 14 residues. Written as DNA, the CDR3 is TGTGCCAGCAGTCTACTGCGGGGACGTACTGAAGCTTTCTTT. Protein: CASSLLRGRTEAFF.